This TCR beta chain came from a study of blood T cell repertoires in COVID-19. Study-wide context: Both acute and convalescent COVID-19 samples were obtained from the United States, Italy and Spain. From T cells, B-cell-depleted T cells, or PBMCs came the material, which was cDNA or gDNA.

The CDR3 totals 13 residues. Per the germline V gene, CDR1 is GTSNPN and CDR2 is SVGIG (reference sequence). The germline V and J ends were trimmed by 1 base and 6 bases, with 10 bases remaining between them. Per the original methods: Reference gene primer amplification gave nucleated cell count estimates. Assay: immunoSEQ multiplex PCR; the TCRdb copy retains only in-frame clones and omits some. The V and J calls and clone size are taken from that table; D and trimming were inferred from the DNA. Among approximately 270,000 clones listed, 85% to 90% were seen once. The receptor comes from a man aged 30 to 39 with acute or convalescent COVID-19. This chain joins TRBV30 and TRBJ1-5; D ambiguous. The material sequenced was peripheral blood. The CDR3 loop reads CAWSGSSGQPQHF. The CDR3 DNA reads TGTGCCTGGAGTGGGTCTTCCGGTCAGCCCCAGCATTTT. The full variable domain, in which reference TRBV30 and TRBJ1-5 provide the parts outside the CDR3, is SQTIHQWPATLVQPVGSPLSLECTVEGTSNPNLYWYRQAAGRGLQLLFYSVGIGQISSEVPQNLSASRPQDRQFILSSKKLLLSDSGFYLCAWSGSSGQPQHFGDGTRLSIL.